Shown below are 30 T cell receptor beta chains from a single sample sequenced in a study of cytomegalovirus exposure and HLA in healthy donors. 60 Vbeta and 13 Jbeta primers were used in PCR. Sequencing was performed with immunoSEQ multiplex PCR; in TCRdb, only in-frame clones are kept and a portion is missing. The top ten clones hold about 6.6% of a sample with approximately 140,000 clones, about four fifths of them seen once. Sequenced sample: PBMCs. Receptors were obtained from a woman aged 40 to 55 in good health and CMV-seropositive.

V usage is TRBV15 and J usage is TRBJ2-3; 9 bases fit TRBD2. Germline CDR1 LNHNV, CDR2 YYDKDF (reference sequence). The length of the CDR3 is 16 residues. The V gene end was trimmed by 0 bases and the J gene end by 2 bases; junction bases not matched to a gene: 3. The CDR3 sequence is CATSREREGPTDTQYF. For the CDR3, the DNA is TGTGCCACCAGCAGAGAGCGGGAGGGCCCCACAGATACGCAGTATTTT.

This clone was recorded many times. The gene calls are TRBV10-3 and TRBJ1-3; D is unresolved. The CDR3 length is 13 residues. Germline V lookup: CDR1 ENHRY, CDR2 SYGVKD. Trimming shortened V by 6 bases and J by 4 bases, and 10 bases separated the two germline ends. The CDR3 nucleotides read TGTGCCATCAGACAGTCGGCGGGAAACACCATATATTTT. This encodes CAIRQSAGNTIYF.

The chain is built from TRBV27 and TRBJ2-2; D may be TRBD1 (6 bases). The V end was cut by 2 bases, the J end by 1 base, with 17 bases between. This CDR3 contains 18 residues. Germline V gene sequence: CDR1 MNHEY, CDR2 SMNVEV (reference sequence). CDR3 nucleotides: TGTGCCAGCAGTTTAGAACCGCCGGGACACCTGAACACCGGGGAGCTGTTTTTT. Translation: CASSLEPPGHLNTGELFF.

The chain joins TRBV18 to TRBJ2-5, with 10 bases aligning to TRBD2. The assigned J gene may be wrong: the sequence end matches TRBJ2-7 better. This CDR3 is 16 amino acids long. From germline, CDR1 is KGHSH and CDR2 LQKENI. The CDR3 DNA follows: TGTGCCAGCTCACAGCTAGGAGGACTAGCGGTCTACGAGCAGTACTTC. The encoded protein is CASSQLGGLAVYEQYF.

This rearrangement joins TRBV2 to TRBJ1-1; possible D gene TRBD1, 6 bases. V gave up 6 bases and J gave up 1 base, with 9 bases separating them. Germline CDR1 SNHLY, CDR2 FYNNEI. The CDR3 sequence is 13 residues long. The CDR3 spells CASRDRQNTEAFF. The CDR3 DNA reads as TGTGCCAGCAGGGACAGACAGAACACTGAAGCTTTCTTT.

The genes are TRBV9 and TRBJ2-1, with 15 bases matching TRBD2. Unmatched junction bases numbered 8, after V lost 1 base and J lost 12 bases. The length of the CDR3 is 16 residues. The germline gives CDR1 SGDLS, CDR2 YYNGEE. CDR3 in amino acids: CASSVTSGTSGRRQFF. Written as DNA, the CDR3 is TGTGCCAGCAGCGTAACCTCCGGGACTAGCGGGAGGCGGCAGTTCTTC.

The chain uses TRBV5-1 and TRBJ2-6; D gene unclear. This CDR3 region has 16 residues. With 2 bases removed from V and 0 bases from J, the gap between germline ends came to 9 bases. Germline V gene data show CDR1 as SGHRS and CDR2 as YFSETQ. CDR3: CASSLQFDSGANVLTF. CDR3 sequence (DNA): TGCGCCAGCAGCTTACAATTCGACTCTGGGGCCAACGTCCTGACTTTC.

The chain combines TRBV7-2 with TRBJ2-1, with 7 bases fitting TRBD1. CDR3 size: 15 residues. The V gene's germline CDR1 is SGHTA and CDR2 FQGNSA. Trimming removed 0 bases from V and 2 bases from J; junction bases left unmatched: 1. CDR3 nucleotides: TGTGCCAGCAGCTTAGCGGGACAGACCTACAATGAGCAGTTCTTC. It specifies CASSLAGQTYNEQFF.

The V and J genes are TRBV5-1 and TRBJ2-2, with a tentative D call TRBD2 (6 bases). Germline assignment: CDR1 SGHRS and CDR2 YFSETQ. V was clipped by 4 bases and J by 4 bases, with 14 bases between them. The CDR3 covers 15 residues. The CDR3 loop is CASSPGLSITGELFF. CDR3 nucleotides: TGCGCCAGCAGCCCAGGACTATCTATCACCGGGGAGCTGTTTTTT.

The rearrangement uses TRBV5-1 and TRBJ1-3; TRBD1 is a possible D gene (6 bases). The V end lost 3 bases, the J end lost 4 bases, and 14 bases lay between the germline ends. The CDR3 runs 15 residues. The germline gives CDR1 SGHRS, CDR2 YFSETQ. CDR3 nucleotide sequence: TGCGCCAGCAGCTACTCGTCGGACAGAGGAAACACCATATATTTT. Translated: CASSYSSDRGNTIYF.

V usage is TRBV5-1 and J usage is TRBJ2-3; D is possibly TRBD2 (6 bases). V was clipped by 0 bases and J by 0 bases, with 14 bases between them. The CDR3 runs 17 residues. Germline V CDR1 and CDR2: SGHRS, YFSETQ. CDR3 residues: CASSLAAERASTDTQYF. CDR3 DNA sequence: TGCGCCAGCAGCTTGGCCGCGGAGCGGGCGAGCACAGATACGCAGTATTTT.

The chain has TRBV10-1 and TRBJ2-1; TRBD2 matches 11 bases. V trimming: 2 bases; J trimming: 0 bases; junction bases outside the gene matches: 0. Germline V gene data show CDR1 as WNHNN and CDR2 as SYGVQD (reference sequence). The CDR3 runs to 16 residues. The CDR3 DNA is TGCGCCAGCAGTGAGACTAGCGGGAGCTCCTACAATGAGCAGTTCTTC. Its protein product is CASSETSGSSYNEQFF.

The chain joins TRBV7-2 to TRBJ1-5; no clear D gene. The CDR3 sequence is 14 residues long. V gave up 0 bases and J gave up 4 bases, with 7 bases separating them. CDR1 is SGHTA and CDR2 is FQGNSA in the germline V gene. In DNA form, the CDR3 reads TGTGCCAGCAGCTTAGCGCAGATTAATCAGCCCCAGCATTTT. Encoded protein: CASSLAQINQPQHF.

This clone is categorized as medium-sized (0.01 to 0.1%). The CDR3 reads CASSFKREGRGEQYF. The CDR3 DNA follows: TGCGCCAGCAGCTTCAAGCGGGAGGGCCGGGGAGAGCAGTACTTC. The rearrangement joins TRBV5-1 to TRBJ2-7; 10 bases line up with TRBD2. CDR1 is SGHRS, CDR2 YFSETQ, per germline. Trimming removed 2 bases from V and 7 bases from J; junction bases left unmatched: 9. The CDR3 covers 15 residues. The entire variable domain, with the rest obtained from reference TRBV5-1 and TRBJ2-7, is as follows: KAGVTQTPRYLIKTRGQQVTLSCSPISGHRSVSWYQQTPGQGLQFLFEYFSETQRNKGNFPGRFSGRQFSNSRSEMNVSTLELGDSALYLCASSFKREGRGEQYFGPGTRLTVT.

The V call is TRBV5-4, the J call TRBJ2-4, with 7 bases aligning to TRBD2. The CDR3 loop spans 15 amino acids. V shed 3 bases and J 0 bases; nucleotides not matched to a gene: 3. Germline values: CDR1 SGHNT, CDR2 YYREEE (reference sequence). The CDR3 is CASSWGGLAKNIQYF. Here the CDR3 DNA reads TGTGCCAGCAGCTGGGGGGGACTAGCCAAAAACATTCAGTACTTC. Variable domain in full (rest from reference TRBV5-4 and TRBJ2-4): ETGVTQSPTHLIKTRGQQVTLRCSSQSGHNTVSWYQQALGQGPQFIFQYYREEENGRGNFPPRFSGLQFPNYSSELNVNALELDDSALYLCASSWGGLAKNIQYFGAGTRLSVL.

V usage is TRBV6-1 and J usage is TRBJ2-1; 15 bases are a match to TRBD2. The V gene end was trimmed by 8 bases and the J gene end by 3 bases; junction bases not matched to a gene: 2. The CDR3 runs 15 residues. Germline assignment: CDR1 MNHNS and CDR2 SASEGT. CDR3 loop: CASWTSGRGYNEQFF. CDR3 coding DNA: TGTGCCAGCTGGACTAGCGGGAGGGGCTACAATGAGCAGTTCTTC.

The chain recombines TRBV4-1 with TRBJ2-5; weak D call: TRBD2 (6 bases). The germline V gene encodes CDR1 MGHRA and CDR2 YSYEKL. CDR3 size: 19 residues. With 2 bases removed from V and 1 base from J, the gap between germline ends came to 23 bases. The CDR3 DNA is TGCGCCAGCAGCCAATCACCCCCCACTAGCCCAACATCCCAAGAGACCCAGTACTTC. Amino acid sequence: CASSQSPPTSPTSQETQYF.

This rearrangement joins TRBV6-5 to TRBJ2-5; D is possibly TRBD1 (6 bases). CDR1 is MNHEY and CDR2 is SVGAGI in the germline V gene. The CDR3 is 14 residues long. V lost 10 bases and J 0 bases, leaving 15 bases between the germline ends. CDR3 loop: CATSPQGYQETQYF. The CDR3 DNA follows: TGTGCCACCTCGCCCCAGGGGTACCAAGAGACCCAGTACTTC.

The V and J genes are TRBV27 and TRBJ2-2, with a possible D match to TRBD2 (5 bases). This CDR3 is built from 15 residues. CDR1 and CDR2 from the germline V gene are MNHEY and SMNVEV (reference sequence). With 6 bases removed from V and 1 base from J, the gap between germline ends came to 12 bases. The CDR3 coding sequence is TGTGCCAGCAGCCGCGGGCCGATGAACACCGGGGAGCTGTTTTTT. It translates to CASSRGPMNTGELFF.

As for this clone: At the DNA level, this CDR3 is encoded by other sequences in the same sample as well. The chain is built from TRBV18 and TRBJ1-5, with D possibly being TRBD1 (6 bases). Trimming stripped 0 bases from V and 4 bases from J, with 7 bases between. Germline V gene sequence: CDR1 KGHSH, CDR2 LQKENI. The CDR3 contains 14 residues. The CDR3 spells CASSPPQGNQPQHF. Written as DNA, the CDR3 is TGTGCCAGCTCACCACCACAGGGTAATCAGCCCCAGCATTTT.

The gene calls are TRBV27 and TRBJ2-1, with 7 bases matching TRBD2. This CDR3 comprises 16 residues. Germline CDR1 MNHEY, CDR2 SMNVEV (reference sequence). V lost 2 bases to trimming and J lost 3 bases; unmatched junction nucleotides: 7. The CDR3 region is CASSLAGDLSYNEQFF. DNA of the CDR3: TGTGCCAGCAGTTTAGCGGGAGATTTAAGCTACAATGAGCAGTTCTTC.

V usage is TRBV7-2 and J usage is TRBJ2-5; 9 bases match TRBD1. The V gene's germline CDR1 is SGHTA and CDR2 FQGNSA. V was clipped by 5 bases and J by 5 bases; unmatched bases: 6. The CDR3 contains 14 residues. This CDR3 reads CASSLQGARETQYF. CDR3 DNA sequence: TGTGCCAGCAGCCTACAGGGGGCGCGGGAGACCCAGTACTTC.

The rearrangement uses TRBV18 and TRBJ1-1; possibly TRBD1 for D (6 bases). There are 16 residues in the CDR3. The germline gives CDR1 KGHSH, CDR2 LQKENI. Trimming took 3 bases from V and 3 from J, leaving 17 bases between them. The DNA of the CDR3 is TGTGCCAGCTCACCGGGTGGGGGCAGGATGTACACTGAAGCTTTCTTT. This gives the protein CASSPGGGRMYTEAFF.

V and J are TRBV27 and TRBJ1-1; 7 bases fit TRBD1. V gave up 5 bases and J gave up 5 bases; unmatched junction bases: 11. There are 15 residues in the CDR3. Germline CDR1 and CDR2: MNHEY and SMNVEV (reference sequence). CDR3 protein: CASSPYRQGGTEAFF. The DNA of the CDR3 is TGTGCCAGCAGTCCTTACCGACAGGGTGGAACTGAAGCTTTCTTT.

The chain carries TRBV18 and TRBJ2-7; 9 nucleotides agree with TRBD1. J lost 5 bases, V lost 0 bases, and 5 bases had no gene match. From germline, CDR1 is KGHSH and CDR2 LQKENI. The CDR3 has 15 amino acids. CDR3 residues: CASSPPVDRGHEQYF. In nucleotides, the CDR3 is TGTGCCAGCTCACCACCTGTGGACAGGGGACACGAGCAGTACTTC.

The chain carries TRBV5-1 and TRBJ2-1, with 10 bases fitting TRBD2. With V trimmed by 0 bases and J by 3 bases, 6 bases remained unmatched. Germline V gives CDR1 SGHRS, CDR2 YFSETQ. CDR3 length equals 17 residues. CDR3: CASSLARGLADYNEQFF. The DNA of the CDR3 is TGCGCCAGCAGCTTGGCCCGAGGACTAGCGGACTACAATGAGCAGTTCTTC.

This clone was counted between two and nine times. This chain joins TRBV11-2 and TRBJ2-7; unclear D gene. Germline V CDR1 and CDR2: SGHAT, FQNNGV. The CDR3 covers 13 residues. The V gene lost 4 bases and the J gene lost 1 base, with 8 bases spanning the gap. CDR3 sequence (DNA): TGTGCCAGCAGCTCTGACTGGTCCTACGAGCAGTACTTC. This translates into CASSSDWSYEQYF.

DNA of the CDR3: TGTGCCAGCAGCGTCCAGCAGGGACTCTCCGCCTACGAGCAGTACTTC. Translating it yields CASSVQQGLSAYEQYF. This sequence joins TRBV4-2 and TRBJ2-7; D is perhaps TRBD2 (6 bases). CDR3 length equals 16 residues. Germline lookup yields CDR1 LGHNA and CDR2 YNFKEQ. The germline V and J ends were trimmed by 5 bases and 2 bases, with 19 bases remaining between them.

This sequence joins TRBV6-5 and TRBJ2-7; 7 bases line up with TRBD2. V lost 2 bases to trimming and J lost 3 bases; unmatched junction nucleotides: 1. In germline, CDR1 is MNHEY, CDR2 SVGAGI. The CDR3 loop spans 13 amino acids. CDR3 loop: CASSYGGSYEQYF. The CDR3 bases are TGTGCCAGCAGTTACGGCGGGAGCTACGAGCAGTACTTC.

The J gene is TRBJ2-7, the V gene TRBV4-2; D gene uncertain. Germline CDR1 LGHNA, CDR2 YNFKEQ. Trimming pared 1 base from V and 4 bases from J, leaving 8 bases between. CDR3 length: 13 amino acids. The CDR3 DNA reads as TGTGCCAGCAGCCAAGCCGGTAGATACGAGCAGTACTTC. Protein product: CASSQAGRYEQYF.